This TCR beta chain is drawn from a study of CD8+CD57+ T cells in acquired aplastic anemia. Study conclusions and caveats: Patient and control CD8+ Simpson's diversity was not significantly different.

Template material for TCR beta VDJ and CDR3 profiling consisted of genomic DNA. TCRdb itself ran the reads through MiXCR, one entry per CDR3 protein. Of 350,000 to 450,000 distinct CDR3 sequences in the sample, about two thirds were seen once. To note about this clonotype: Its antigen is not known. One end of the junction varies from germline; a read error may be responsible.

Per the germline V gene, CDR1 is WNHNN and CDR2 is SYGVQD (reference sequence). The CDR3 runs 13 residues. The sequence came from a human donor in good health, serving as a control. Sample: sorted CD4+, CD8+, or CD8+CD57+ T cells (not recorded which) from PBMCs. This chain links TRBV10-1 with TRBJ1-2; tentatively, D is TRBD1 (5 bases). DNA for the CDR3: TGTGCCAGCAGTTCTGGGGGGGTTGAAAACTACACCTTC. Amino acid sequence: CASSSGGVENYTF.